This is a list of T cell receptor beta chains from one sample in a study of control samples from healthy donors and cancer patients. The assay was immunoSEQ multiplex PCR, and TCRdb's table has in-frame clones only and misses some. The profile shows tens of thousands of clones, about 91% of them singletons. The sequenced sample consisted of blood. These receptor sequences come from a middle-aged man in good health. The CDR3 runs from the conserved cysteine through the conserved F or W. Expanded clones are given a class, and other clones once, few, many or no size at all.

clone_size	j_call	v_call	cdr3_aa
-	TRBJ1-6	TRBV30	CASSWGLDSPLHF
-	TRBJ2-1	TRBV12-5	CASVWDRDNEQFF
-	TRBJ2-5	TRBV6-4	CASSDSFAETQYF
-	TRBJ2-1	TRBV19	CATATGRGGRGDEQFF
-	TRBJ2-5	TRBV6-2/TRBV6-3	CASSYGGARETQYF
-	TRBJ1-1	TRBV3-1/TRBV3-2	CASSPPISRGSEAFF
-	TRBJ1-2	TRBV6-5	CASSYSLRMGGYTF
-	TRBJ1-5	TRBV5-6	CASSLGQIQQPQHF
-	TRBJ2-7	TRBV2	CAWGDFSYEQYF
-	TRBJ2-7	TRBV10-3	CAISESRGGWSSYEQYF
-	TRBJ1-1	TRBV11-2	CASSPQGEGAEAFF
few	TRBJ2-5	TRBV29-1	CSVEYPTSGGQRTQYF
-	TRBJ2-7	TRBV19	CASSIGTGNEQYF
-	TRBJ1-3	TRBV10-3	CAISEDSYSGNTIYF
-	TRBJ2-5	TRBV24-1	CATSDSVQGAGETQYF
-	TRBJ1-2	TRBV5-4	CASSLAGNYGYTF
-	TRBJ2-7	TRBV25-1	CASSDDRRTGEQYF
-	TRBJ2-1	TRBV2	CASSDYRGSYNEQFF
-	TRBJ2-2	TRBV7-6	CASSIAQAGGTGELFF
-	TRBJ2-6	TRBV29-1	CSVEDHYPGRSGANVLTF
-	TRBJ1-5	TRBV10-3	CAISERTGGGGQPQHF
-	TRBJ2-1	TRBV7-7	CASSLGFRQNNEQFF
-	TRBJ2-7	TRBV12-5	CASGSDSRYEQYF
-	TRBJ1-1	TRBV5-1	CASSLDDSKNTEAFF
-	TRBJ1-6	TRBV3-1/TRBV3-2	CASSQGTVINSPLHF